A selection of T cell receptor beta chains follows, all from one sample in a study of CD4 T cells in relation to SARS-CoV-2 and coronaviruses. No cognate antigen is known for these TCRs. Libraries were prepared by immunoSEQ multiplex PCR; TCRdb keeps only in-frame clonotypes and omits some of them. The sample yields 20,000 or so clones, approximately 78% seen once. The specimen sequenced was CD4+ T cells from PBMCs, cultured in vitro. The receptors stem from a human donor in good health. CDR3s leave out the opening cysteine and the closing phenylalanine or tryptophan.

V gene: TRBV7-6
CDR3 protein: ASSPALWTGGLNEQF

V gene: TRBV5-6
CDR3 protein: ASSFLAGDEQY

V gene: TRBV27
CDR3 protein: ASSRGNEQF

V gene: TRBV25-1
CDR3 protein: ASANAGTEVNTEAF

V gene: TRBV9
CDR3 protein: ASSPQGASGNTIY

V gene: TRBV18
CDR3 protein: ASSPLVGADGSGNTIY

V gene: TRBV30
CDR3 protein: AWRRRDRGVRANEKLF

V gene: TRBV28
CDR3 protein: ASSLDLGGAETQY

V gene: TRBV6-5
CDR3 protein: ASSSRVLQPQH

V gene: TRBV28
CDR3 protein: ASSSPGQGFGTEAF

V gene: TRBV5-1
CDR3 protein: ASGVGGTNTDTQY

V gene: TRBV28
CDR3 protein: ASSLRSDTYEQY

V gene: TRBV11-1
CDR3 protein: ASSLGGPAYEQY

V gene: TRBV7-3
CDR3 protein: ASGRGTDTQY

V gene: TRBV5-1
CDR3 protein: ASRVGITDTQY

V gene: TRBV3-1/TRBV3-2
CDR3 protein: ASSRRGDEKLF

V gene: TRBV5-1
CDR3 protein: ASSLDRTNLA

V gene: TRBV9
CDR3 protein: ASSQPEAGGLAGLSDTQY

V gene: TRBV29-1
CDR3 protein: SVDGLGQGDEKLF

V gene: TRBV20-1
CDR3 protein: SASTRGWASGEQF

V gene: TRBV12-3/TRBV12-4
CDR3 protein: ASSPMNTEAF

V gene: TRBV19
CDR3 protein: ASSITGAWTGATEAF

V gene: TRBV18
CDR3 protein: ASSPDRENQPQH

V gene: TRBV6-4
CDR3 protein: ASSTETGNTEAF

V gene: TRBV18
CDR3 protein: ASSPSVQETQY

V gene: TRBV24-1
CDR3 protein: ATGLAGTYEQY

V gene: TRBV7-2
CDR3 protein: ASSQGLAEETQY

V gene: TRBV4-1
CDR3 protein: ASSQDLPGGYT

V gene: TRBV6-5
CDR3 protein: ASSPQTTYEQY

V gene: TRBV27
CDR3 protein: ASAIGWSTDTQY

V gene: TRBV7-3
CDR3 protein: ASSAQGGDEQY

V gene: TRBV27
CDR3 protein: ASSLYPSSGYGYT

V gene: TRBV10-1
CDR3 protein: ASSHQGDTEAF

V gene: TRBV2
CDR3 protein: ASTDVGRARYEQF

V gene: TRBV12-3/TRBV12-4
CDR3 protein: ASSLAARDEQY

V gene: TRBV28
CDR3 protein: ASSTFQGARDQPQH

V gene: TRBV6-5
CDR3 protein: ASTNRGLFGYGYT

V gene: TRBV5-8
CDR3 protein: ASSPDREETQY

V gene: TRBV5-1
CDR3 protein: ASSPGGRVVDEQF

V gene: TRBV15
CDR3 protein: ATSRDLGGLAGAGELF

V gene: TRBV7-9
CDR3 protein: ASSLGTGVLSGNTIY

V gene: TRBV5-6
CDR3 protein: ASSSPWADTQY

V gene: TRBV6-5
CDR3 protein: ASSSSGVANYGYT

V gene: TRBV2
CDR3 protein: ASSERREGPYIQY

V gene: TRBV19
CDR3 protein: ASSSPSQRRLNIQY

V gene: TRBV4-1
CDR3 protein: ASSQGASGYNEQF

V gene: TRBV24-1
CDR3 protein: ATSDWAGETQY